Presented here are 27 T cell receptor beta chains from one specimen sequenced in a study of post-analysis software for immune sequencing data. Findings and caveats of the study: In patients, roughly five TRBV segments were more frequent than in controls, with TRBV5-6, TRBV5-1 and TRBV20-1 among them.

The authors incorporated unique molecular identifiers into the TCR beta cDNA libraries. From the PCR reads, TCRdb called clonotypes with MiXCR, one entry per CDR3 protein. The table records hundreds of thousands of distinct CDR3 sequences, 25% to 30% of them present only once. No antigen has been identified for these receptors. Material for sequencing was blood. The source is a girl aged 5 to 17 with multiple sclerosis.

This clonotype was counted between two and nine times. The rearrangement joins TRBV29-1 to TRBJ2-1; the match to TRBD2 covers 14 bases. Losses at the gene ends were 4 bases for V and 6 bases for J; bases not matched to a gene: 5. The CDR3 spans 15 residues. CDR1 is SQVTM and CDR2 is ANQGSEA in the germline V gene. The CDR3 coding sequence is TGCAGCGTTGCCGGGACTAGCGGGAGATTCAATGAGCAGTTCTTC. Protein: CSVAGTSGRFNEQFF.

The chain employs TRBV20-1 and TRBJ2-3; TRBD2 matches 7 bases. CDR3 length: 16 residues. Germline CDR1 and CDR2: DFQATT and SNEGSKA (reference sequence). V lost 6 bases and J lost 4; bases outside the gene matches: 16. The chain's CDR3 is CSAKSPSGLYPDTQYF. CDR3 in DNA: TGCAGTGCCAAAAGCCCTAGCGGCCTTTACCCAGATACGCAGTATTTT.

V gene TRBV6-2 or TRBV6-3 combines with J gene TRBJ2-1; D perhaps matches TRBD1 (6 bases). CDR1 and CDR2 from the germline V gene are MNHEY and SVGEGT. V was trimmed by 3 bases and J by 2 bases, leaving 8 bases between them. The CDR3 covers 14 residues. The CDR3 loop reads CASSYQGTYNEQFF. CDR3 DNA sequence: TGTGCCAGCAGTTATCAGGGGACCTACAATGAGCAGTTCTTC.

Here the CDR3 reads CSARQASSYEQYF. CDR3 coding DNA: TGCAGTGCTAGGCAAGCGAGCTCCTACGAGCAGTACTTC. The gene calls are TRBV20-1 and TRBJ2-7; D unclear. The germline V gene encodes CDR1 DFQATT and CDR2 SNEGSKA (reference sequence). V was shortened by 3 bases and J by 0 bases, with 9 bases between the two germline ends. The CDR3 is 13 amino acids.

Note on this clonotype: The germline gene is not matched at one end of the junction; a read error may be the cause. The chain has TRBV28 and TRBJ1-1; TRBD1 matches at 7 bases. The CDR3 totals 16 residues. Per germline, CDR1 MDHEN and CDR2 SYDVKM. This CDR3 reads CASSPSRVGGGTEAFF. The CDR3 bases are TGTGCCAGCAGTCCCAGTCGGGTCGGAGGGGGCACTGAGGCTTTCTTT.

V is TRBV6-4 and J is TRBJ2-1, with 10 bases fitting TRBD1. The CDR3 is 17 amino acids. Germline lookup yields CDR1 MRHNA and CDR2 SNTAGT. With V trimmed by 8 bases and J by 8 bases, 18 bases remained unmatched. The CDR3 DNA reads as TGTGCCAGCCCCAGGGGGGGGACAGGGGCACTAGCCCATGAGCAGTTCTTC. This gives the protein CASPRGGTGALAHEQFF.

About this clonotype: One junction end does not reproduce the germline sequence, and a read error may be involved. This chain connects TRBV7-2 to TRBJ2-3; TRBD2 agrees at 8 bases. Per the germline V gene, CDR1 is SGHTA and CDR2 is FQGNSA. The CDR3 totals 15 residues. The CDR3, as DNA: TGTGCCAGCAGCGTAGCGGGGCGCTACCCCGATACGCAGTATTTT. Amino acid sequence: CASSVAGRYPDTQYF.

There are a few counts of this clonotype. Compared with germline, one end of the junction differs, possibly owing to a read error. The chain uses TRBV20-1 and TRBJ1-2, with D possibly matching TRBD1 (6 bases). The CDR3 extends over 12 amino acids. Germline V gene data show CDR1 as DFQATT and CDR2 as SNEGSKA (reference sequence). CDR3 DNA sequence: TGCAATGCTAGAGGGGGGAGAGGTGGCTACACCTTC. Protein: CNARGGRGGYTF.

This clonotype has ten or more counts. V is TRBV7-2 and J is TRBJ2-6; a possible D gene is TRBD2 (5 bases). This CDR3 contains 16 residues. Trimming cost V 5 bases and J 0 bases, with 11 bases left between them. CDR1 and CDR2 (germline): SGHTA, FQGNSA. The CDR3 loop is CASSPSSSSGANVLTF. For the CDR3, the DNA is TGTGCCAGCAGCCCTAGCTCCAGCTCTGGGGCCAACGTCCTGACTTTC.

This chain connects TRBV20-1 to TRBJ2-4; the match to TRBD2 covers 7 bases. The trim removed 5 bases at V and 2 bases at J, leaving 9 bases unmatched. There are 15 residues in the CDR3. The germline V gene has CDR1 DFQATT and CDR2 SNEGSKA (reference sequence). CDR3 sequence reads: CSAWIAGASKNIQYF. CDR3 coding DNA: TGCAGTGCTTGGATTGCGGGAGCCTCCAAAAACATTCAGTACTTC.

The table lists this clonotype with a few counts. This chain joins TRBV2 and TRBJ2-6, with D possibly TRBD1 on 6 matching bases. Germline-derived CDR1 and CDR2 are SNHLY and FYNNEI. With 7 bases removed from V and 4 bases from J, the gap between germline ends came to 17 bases. The CDR3 is 16 amino acids. CDR3 protein: CASTYTSGAGANVLTF. For the CDR3, the DNA is TGTGCCAGCACCTATACTTCAGGGGCAGGGGCCAACGTCCTGACTTTC.

This clonotype has a handful of counts. The rearrangement links TRBV7-9 to TRBJ1-2; D unclear. CDR1 SEHNR and CDR2 FQNEAQ come from the germline V gene (reference sequence). The germline V and J ends were trimmed by 6 bases and 0 bases, with 14 bases remaining between them. The CDR3 contains 15 residues. In DNA form, the CDR3 reads TGTGCCAGCAGTCCCGCTGGGTTCGCTAACTATGGCTACACCTTC. Translated, it gives CASSPAGFANYGYTF.

This chain uses TRBV5-6 with TRBJ1-2; D is unresolved. Trimming pared 0 bases from V and 9 bases from J, leaving 12 bases between. CDR1 is SGHDT and CDR2 is YYEEEE in the germline V gene. The CDR3 loop spans 13 amino acids. The CDR3 region has the DNA TGTGCCAGCAGCTTGGGACCGAGTCCTCGCTACACCTTC. Translating gives CASSLGPSPRYTF.

This clonotype appeared a few times. The chain uses TRBV5-6 and TRBJ1-2, with no clear D. Per germline, CDR1 SGHDT and CDR2 YYEEEE. The CDR3 is made up of 13 amino acids. V lost 4 bases and J 6 bases, leaving 13 bases between the germline ends. CDR3 DNA: TGTGCCAGCAGCCCTGGTTCCCAGGATGGCTACACCTTC. Translation gives CASSPGSQDGYTF.

The chain is built from TRBV7-2 and TRBJ2-7; D uncertain. Germline CDR1 is SGHTA and CDR2 is FQGNSA. The CDR3 is 12 amino acids. With 6 bases removed from V and 7 bases from J, the gap between germline ends came to 13 bases. The CDR3 is CASSLEFREQYF. The CDR3, as DNA: TGTGCCAGCAGTTTGGAGTTCCGAGAGCAGTACTTC.

Only a few counts were recorded for this clonotype. The chain links TRBV20-1 to TRBJ2-5; D is tentatively TRBD1 or TRBD2 (6 bases each). The germline gives CDR1 DFQATT, CDR2 SNEGSKA (reference sequence). The CDR3 has 16 residues. Between the trimmed V and J ends, which lost 0 bases and 5 bases, there was a span of 19 bases. In nucleotides, the CDR3 is TGCAGTGCTAGAGATACAAAGGAGGGGACAAGGGAGACCCAGTACTTC. Translated: CSARDTKEGTRETQYF.

The chain recombines TRBV7-9 with TRBJ1-2; 7 nucleotides agree with TRBD1. Losses at the gene ends were 2 bases for V and 4 bases for J; bases not matched to a gene: 4. The CDR3 extends over 14 amino acids. Germline V lookup: CDR1 SEHNR, CDR2 FQNEAQ (reference sequence). CDR3 in DNA: TGTGCCAGCAGCTTAACGGGACAGATCTATGGCTACACCTTC. Translated: CASSLTGQIYGYTF.

There are a few counts of this clonotype. The J gene is TRBJ1-4, the V gene TRBV29-1, with 8 bases fitting TRBD1. Germline loops: CDR1 SQVTM, CDR2 ANQGSEA. Trimming at V came to 6 bases and at J to 3 bases, leaving 9 bases not matched to a gene. The CDR3 runs to 15 residues. The CDR3 DNA follows: TGCAGCGTCGGACAGGGTTCAGGGGCTAATGAAAAACTGTTTTTT. This gives the protein CSVGQGSGANEKLFF.

This clonotype was observed a handful of times. The V call is TRBV9, the J call TRBJ2-3; possible D gene TRBD1, 6 bases. CDR1 and CDR2 (germline): SGDLS, YYNGEE. V gave up 0 bases and J gave up 2 bases, with 10 bases separating them. The CDR3 runs to 15 residues. The CDR3 sequence is CASSVAGAFTDTQYF. The CDR3, as DNA: TGTGCCAGCAGCGTAGCAGGGGCCTTCACAGATACGCAGTATTTT.

CDR3 DNA: TGCAGTGCTGCTTGGCGGGAGATTCGCGAGACCCAGTACTTC. Translating gives CSAAWREIRETQYF. The chain combines TRBV20-1 with TRBJ2-5; 7 bases fit TRBD2. V lost 5 bases and J lost 5; bases outside the gene matches: 11. Per the germline V gene, CDR1 is DFQATT and CDR2 is SNEGSKA (reference sequence). There are 14 residues in the CDR3.

At least ten counts were recorded for this clonotype. V and J are TRBV5-1 and TRBJ2-1; 9 positions agree with TRBD2. Germline CDR1 SGHRS, CDR2 YFSETQ. CDR3 length: 17 amino acids. Germline trimming cut 0 bases from V and 7 bases from J; bases unmatched to any gene: 11. The CDR3 nucleotides read TGCGCCAGCAGCTTGGGTATCGTAGCGGGGGTTCGAAATGAGCAGTTCTTC. Translation gives CASSLGIVAGVRNEQFF. The full variable domain, with the rest looked up from reference TRBV5-1 and TRBJ2-1, is KAGVTQTPRYLIKTRGQQVTLSCSPISGHRSVSWYQQTPGQGLQFLFEYFSETQRNKGNFPGRFSGRQFSNSRSEMNVSTLELGDSALYLCASSLGIVAGVRNEQFFGPGTRLTVL.

V and J are TRBV20-1 and TRBJ2-5; D not certain. Germline CDR1 and CDR2: DFQATT and SNEGSKA (reference sequence). This CDR3 has 15 residues. Trimming removed 4 bases from V and 4 bases from J, with 19 bases in between. As DNA, the CDR3 is TGCAGTGCTAAAAGGGCCTACCCGTCGGGAGAGACCCAGTACTTC. Translated: CSAKRAYPSGETQYF.

The CDR3 loop reads CASSLAGTVDYEQYF. The CDR3 bases are TGTGCCAGCAGCCTGGCCGGGACGGTAGACTACGAGCAGTACTTC. The rearrangement uses TRBV5-5 and TRBJ2-7; possibly TRBD1 or TRBD2 for D (5 bases each). V shed 4 bases and J shed 3 bases, with 17 bases lying between them. Germline V gives CDR1 SGHKS, CDR2 YYEKEE (reference sequence). The CDR3 is 15 residues long.

Many counts were recorded for this clonotype. The chain joins TRBV7-2 to TRBJ2-3, with 8 bases that match TRBD2. In germline, CDR1 is SGHTA, CDR2 FQGNSA. This CDR3 comprises 15 residues. Trimming cost V 2 bases and J 2 bases; bases outside gene matches: 3. The CDR3 loop is CASSLTSGHTDTQYF. In DNA, the CDR3 is TGTGCCAGCAGCTTAACTAGCGGACACACAGATACGCAGTATTTT.

This clonotype was picked up a small number of times. The chain links TRBV20-1 to TRBJ2-7; 12 bases agree with TRBD1. This CDR3 is 19 amino acids long. J lost 0 bases, V lost 1 base, and 13 bases had no gene match. The germline V gene has CDR1 DFQATT and CDR2 SNEGSKA (reference sequence). The CDR3 nucleotides read TGCAGTGCTAGAGCCTCATTGGGACAGGGGGCCGAATTCTCCTACGAGCAGTACTTC. Translating gives CSARASLGQGAEFSYEQYF.

CDR3 amino acids: CASSLVLGSNQPQHF. CDR3 DNA sequence: TGTGCCAGCAGCTTAGTCTTAGGGAGCAATCAGCCCCAGCATTTT. The chain uses TRBV7-2 and TRBJ1-5; no clear D. The CDR3 spans 15 residues. Germline lookup yields CDR1 SGHTA and CDR2 FQGNSA. V dropped 1 base and J dropped 1 base, with 8 bases sitting between them.

This clonotype was seen a handful of times. This chain connects TRBV28 to TRBJ2-3; no clear D. Germline V gene sequence: CDR1 MDHEN, CDR2 SYDVKM. Trimming took off 2 bases at V and 4 bases at J, with 10 bases between the two ends. This CDR3 spans 14 amino acids. The CDR3 is CASSLANSPDTQYF. The CDR3 nucleotides are TGTGCCAGCAGTTTAGCCAACAGTCCAGATACGCAGTATTTT. The full variable domain, its missing parts supplied by reference TRBV28 and TRBJ2-3, is DVKVTQSSRYLVKRTGEKVFLECVQDMDHENMFWYRQDPGLGLRLIYFSYDVKMKEKGDIPEGYSVSREKKERFSLILESASTNQTSMYLCASSLANSPDTQYFGPGTRLTVL.